This TCR beta chain was observed in a study of graft-versus-host responses after intestinal transplantation. Study at large: Transplant recipients had multivisceral, liver-intestinal, or isolated intestinal grafts. Recipients were all induced with anti-thymocyte globulin, then given tacrolimus and steroids for around three years.

To note about this clone: Antigen: not known.

General study points: Within the allografts of patients who had graft-donor T cell macrochimerism, graft-versus-host to host-versus-graft clonal ratios were high.

The data were produced by immunoSEQ multiplex PCR, yet TCRdb's version contains in-frame clones alone and is incomplete. The sample holds about 88,000 clones; 94% are singletons and the top ten take more than 0.15%. The CDR3 is 16 amino acids. Between the trimmed V and J ends, which lost 0 bases and 4 bases, there was a span of 14 bases. Germline CDR1 and CDR2: SGDLS and YYNGEE. The gene calls are TRBV9 and TRBJ1-3; no firm D call. The source material was unstimulated CD4+ T cells sorted from spleen or lymph node cells, sampled before transplant. The TCR sequence derives from a human donor who was the organ donor for an intestinal transplant. CDR3 residues: CASSVAPGIQGNTIYF. The DNA for the CDR3 is TGTGCCAGCAGCGTAGCTCCGGGAATCCAGGGAAACACCATATATTTT.